These 17 T cell receptor beta chains share one sample of origin, sequenced in a study of blood T cell repertoires in COVID-19. Clones were read by immunoSEQ multiplex PCR, and TCRdb kept only the in-frame ones, dropping some. The table has about 110,000 clones, approximately 88% seen once. Sequencing was performed on peripheral blood. These receptors all stem from a woman aged 65 to 85 with acute or convalescent COVID-19.

This chain joins TRBV29-1 and TRBJ2-3; 8 bases fit TRBD2. The CDR3 is 14 amino acids. Germline V CDR1 and CDR2: SQVTM, ANQGSEA. With V trimmed by 6 bases and J by 4 bases, 9 bases remained unmatched. The CDR3 region has the DNA TGCAGCGTGGGGGTGGCGGGAGGTGCAGATACGCAGTATTTT. This translates into CSVGVAGGADTQYF.

A word on this clone: The sample holds other DNA sequences that translate to the same CDR3. The rearrangement links TRBV5-4 to TRBJ2-5, with a weak D call TRBD2 (5 bases). Trimming took 0 bases from V and 4 from J, leaving 7 bases between them. The length of the CDR3 is 13 residues. Germline-derived CDR1 and CDR2 are SGHNT and YYREEE (reference sequence). The CDR3 protein is CASSLGGAETQYF. The CDR3, as DNA: TGTGCCAGCAGCTTGGGGGGAGCAGAGACCCAGTACTTC. Full variable domain (remainder filled in from reference TRBV5-4 and TRBJ2-5): ETGVTQSPTHLIKTRGQQVTLRCSSQSGHNTVSWYQQALGQGPQFIFQYYREEENGRGNFPPRFSGLQFPNYSSELNVNALELDDSALYLCASSLGGAETQYFGPGTRLLVL.

This chain joins TRBV2 and TRBJ2-2; D may be TRBD2 (6 bases). Looked up from germline, CDR1 is SNHLY and CDR2 is FYNNEI. Between the trimmed V and J ends, which lost 8 bases and 0 bases, there was a span of 7 bases. The CDR3 covers 13 residues. This CDR3 reads CASGTPNTGELFF. The CDR3 DNA reads TGTGCCAGCGGGACTCCGAACACCGGGGAGCTGTTTTTT.

This clone was observed once. This sequence joins TRBV29-1 and TRBJ2-2; 7 bases match TRBD1. The V and J ends lost 6 bases and 4 bases, in that order; junction bases with no gene match: 5. CDR3 length: 13 residues. CDR1 SQVTM and CDR2 ANQGSEA come from the germline V gene. The DNA for the CDR3 is TGCAGCGTGGCCCGGGACAGCACCGGGGAGCTGTTTTTT. Amino acid sequence: CSVARDSTGELFF.

The chain has TRBV5-4 and TRBJ2-7, with D tentatively TRBD1 (6 bases). CDR3 size: 14 residues. The germline gives CDR1 SGHNT, CDR2 YYREEE (reference sequence). The V gene lost 4 bases and the J gene lost 3 bases, with 14 bases spanning the gap. In nucleotides, the CDR3 is TGTGCCAGCAGCAAGCAGGGGATGAGCTACGAGCAGTACTTC. As protein: CASSKQGMSYEQYF.

This chain's CDR3 is CASSELSGSPHNEQFF. The CDR3 DNA sequence: TGTGCCAGCAGTGAGCTTAGCGGGAGCCCCCACAATGAGCAGTTCTTC. The chain couples TRBV6-1 to TRBJ2-1, with TRBD2 identical over 9 bases. The CDR3 totals 16 residues. CDR1 MNHNS and CDR2 SASEGT come from the germline V gene. V lost 3 bases to trimming and J lost 5 bases; unmatched junction nucleotides: 8.

The table lists this clone with a count of one. The rearrangement links TRBV28 to TRBJ2-7; unclear D gene. Germline CDR1 reads MDHEN; CDR2 reads SYDVKM. The length of the CDR3 is 9 residues. V shed 8 bases and J shed 7 bases, with 6 bases lying between them. CDR3: CASAREQYF. In DNA, the CDR3 is TGTGCCAGCGCTCGGGAGCAGTACTTC.

The chain is built from TRBV15 and TRBJ2-3, with TRBD2 identical over 11 bases. This CDR3 has 16 residues. The V and J ends lost 5 bases and 6 bases, in that order; junction bases with no gene match: 10. Germline V lookup: CDR1 LNHNV, CDR2 YYDKDF (reference sequence). The CDR3 DNA is TGTGCCACCAGCCCCCGTAGCGGGAGGGCCTCGGATACGCAGTATTTT. Protein: CATSPRSGRASDTQYF.

The rearrangement joins TRBV5-6 to TRBJ2-3, with 7 bases lining up with TRBD2. Losses at the gene ends were 1 base for V and 5 bases for J; bases not matched to a gene: 7. Germline V gene data show CDR1 as SGHDT and CDR2 as YYEEEE. CDR3 length equals 15 residues. The CDR3 DNA reads TGTGCCAGCAGCTTGCGGCGGGAGCGGATAGATACGCAGTATTTT. Protein product: CASSLRRERIDTQYF.

The rearrangement uses TRBV5-5 and TRBJ2-5; 8 nucleotides match TRBD1. The CDR3 loop spans 13 amino acids. The J segment lost 5 bases and the V segment lost 3 bases, leaving 3 bases of the junction unmatched. In germline, CDR1 is SGHKS, CDR2 YYEKEE (reference sequence). CDR3 nucleotides: TGTGCCAGCAGCTGGCAGGGGGCGGAGACCCAGTACTTC. Protein: CASSWQGAETQYF. Full variable domain (missing parts from reference TRBV5-5 and TRBJ2-5): DAGVTQSPTHLIKTRGQQVTLRCSPISGHKSVSWYQQVLGQGPQFIFQYYEKEERGRGNFPDRFSARQFPNYSSELNVNALLLGDSALYLCASSWQGAETQYFGPGTRLLVL.

The genes are TRBV7-8 and TRBJ1-5; 10 bases map to TRBD1. Germline V gene data show CDR1 as SGHVS and CDR2 as FQNEAQ. The J segment lost 5 bases and the V segment lost 5 bases, leaving 3 bases of the junction unmatched. CDR3 length: 14 residues. CDR3 in DNA: TGTGCCAGCAGCCCTGGGACAGGGGATCAGCCCCAGCATTTT. Amino acid sequence: CASSPGTGDQPQHF.

V gene TRBV11-3 combines with J gene TRBJ2-2, with a weak D call TRBD2 (5 bases). CDR1 is SGHNT, CDR2 YENEEA, per germline. CDR3 size: 17 residues. Trimming stripped 0 bases from V and 2 bases from J, with 13 bases between. CDR3 bases: TGTGCCAGCAGCTTAGATAGCGTACGGGGTAACACCGGGGAGCTGTTTTTT. Its protein is CASSLDSVRGNTGELFF.

The CDR3 protein is CASAQGAPPNTEAFF. The CDR3 bases are TGCGCCAGTGCCCAGGGGGCTCCTCCGAACACTGAAGCTTTCTTT. This sequence joins TRBV5-1 and TRBJ1-1; 8 bases line up with TRBD1. V gave up 8 bases and J gave up 1 base; unmatched junction bases: 10. Germline loops: CDR1 SGHRS, CDR2 YFSETQ. The CDR3 contains 15 residues.

The chain uses TRBV28 and TRBJ2-7; no definite D call. Germline lookup yields CDR1 MDHEN and CDR2 SYDVKM. The CDR3 runs 12 residues. Trimming took 5 bases from V and 6 from J, leaving 11 bases between them. This chain's CDR3 is CASSPPVREQYF. The CDR3 DNA reads as TGTGCCAGCAGTCCACCGGTCCGCGAGCAGTACTTC.

The J gene is TRBJ2-5, the V gene TRBV7-2, with TRBD2 as a possible D gene (7 bases). The CDR3 loop spans 15 amino acids. The germline CDR1 and CDR2 sequences are SGHTA and FQGNSA. Trimming removed 5 bases at V and 1 base at J, with 14 bases between. CDR3 nucleotide sequence: TGTGCCAGCAGCGATGGGGGGGGCAGCCAAGAGACCCAGTACTTC. Protein: CASSDGGGSQETQYF. Drawing the rest from reference TRBV7-2 and TRBJ2-5, the complete variable domain is GAGVSQSPSNKVTEKGKDVELRCDPISGHTALYWYRQSLGQGLEFLIYFQGNSAPDKSGLPSDRFSAERTGGSVSTLTIQRTQQEDSAVYLCASSDGGGSQETQYFGPGTRLLVL.

The chain has TRBV5-1 and TRBJ2-1, with TRBD1 as a possible D gene (8 bases). The CDR3 runs to 15 residues. CDR1 SGHRS and CDR2 YFSETQ come from the germline V gene. With 0 bases removed from V and 4 bases from J, the gap between germline ends came to 11 bases. The CDR3 DNA follows: TGCGCCAGCAGCTTGGCACAGGGGGGGTACAATGAGCAGTTCTTC. Encoded protein: CASSLAQGGYNEQFF.

The gene calls are TRBV30 and TRBJ1-6; D perhaps matches TRBD1 (5 bases). V shed 0 bases and J shed 6 bases, with 12 bases lying between them. CDR1 is GTSNPN and CDR2 is SVGIG in the germline V gene (reference sequence). This CDR3 is built from 15 residues. The CDR3 spells CAWSVYGQGNSPLHF. Here the CDR3 DNA reads TGTGCCTGGAGTGTATACGGGCAGGGTAATTCACCCCTCCACTTT.